These 7 T cell receptor beta chains were all obtained from the same sample, sequenced in a study of blood T cell repertoires in COVID-19. The table came from immunoSEQ multiplex PCR; TCRdb's copy has only in-frame clones and leaves some out. The table lists 91,000 or so clones, 80% to 95% of them singletons. The sample comprised peripheral blood. The receptors stem from a woman in her forties or fifties in a cohort sampled during active COVID-19.

This clone appeared a single time. This chain links TRBV9 with TRBJ2-3, with 7 nucleotides matching TRBD1. Germline CDR1 and CDR2: SGDLS and YYNGEE. V shed 4 bases, J shed 1 base, and the junction held 6 bases outside the gene matches. This CDR3 region has 15 residues. DNA of the CDR3: TGTGCCAGCAGCCCCCGGCAGGGGGGCACAGATACGCAGTATTTT. This codes for CASSPRQGGTDTQYF.

The chain recombines TRBV6-6 with TRBJ2-7; 7 bases fit TRBD2. This CDR3 contains 11 residues. Germline CDR1 reads MNHNY; CDR2 reads SVGAGI (reference sequence). The CDR3 DNA reads as TGTGCTGCGCAGCGGGGTTACGAGCAGTACTTC. This gives the protein CAAQRGYEQYF.

The chain links TRBV18 to TRBJ1-4; D gene unclear. This CDR3 contains 12 residues. Germline CDR1 reads KGHSH; CDR2 reads LQKENI. The V end was cut by 6 bases, the J end by 8 bases, with 10 bases between. CDR3 in amino acids: CASSRGEEKLFF. In nucleotides, the CDR3 is TGTGCCAGCTCCCGCGGAGAAGAAAAACTGTTTTTT.

This clone was seen once. This rearrangement joins TRBV5-1 to TRBJ1-2; TRBD1 matches at 8 bases. After removal of 2 bases from V and 8 bases from J, the junction contained 8 bases not matched to a gene. Germline V lookup: CDR1 SGHRS, CDR2 YFSETQ. This CDR3 is built from 14 residues. The CDR3 sequence: CASSFPGQGRGYTF. In nucleotides, the CDR3 is TGCGCCAGCAGCTTCCCAGGACAGGGCCGGGGCTACACCTTC.

V is TRBV19 and J is TRBJ2-1; 7 bases line up with TRBD2. This CDR3 spans 16 amino acids. V trimming: 5 bases; J trimming: 4 bases; junction bases outside the gene matches: 11. The germline V gene encodes CDR1 LNHDA and CDR2 SQIVND (reference sequence). In DNA form, the CDR3 reads TGTGCCAGTAGTTCAGGACTAGGGACCTTATACAATGAGCAGTTCTTC. Its protein is CASSSGLGTLYNEQFF.

This chain connects TRBV7-2 to TRBJ2-5; TRBD1 agrees at 7 bases. The CDR3 is 15 amino acids. The V segment lost 6 bases and the J segment 2 bases; nucleotides outside the gene matches: 9. CDR1 is SGHTA, CDR2 FQGNSA, per germline. The CDR3 is CASRKGAGPQETQYF. The CDR3 DNA reads as TGTGCCAGCAGAAAGGGGGCAGGACCACAAGAGACCCAGTACTTC.

V usage is TRBV2 and J usage is TRBJ2-7; 8 positions match TRBD2. V lost 8 bases to trimming and J lost 0 bases; unmatched junction nucleotides: 9. This CDR3 comprises 15 residues. Germline CDR1 reads SNHLY; CDR2 reads FYNNEI. The CDR3 loop reads CASSLTGGSSYEQYF. The CDR3 DNA reads as TGTGCCAGCTCTCTTACGGGGGGGAGCTCCTACGAGCAGTACTTC.